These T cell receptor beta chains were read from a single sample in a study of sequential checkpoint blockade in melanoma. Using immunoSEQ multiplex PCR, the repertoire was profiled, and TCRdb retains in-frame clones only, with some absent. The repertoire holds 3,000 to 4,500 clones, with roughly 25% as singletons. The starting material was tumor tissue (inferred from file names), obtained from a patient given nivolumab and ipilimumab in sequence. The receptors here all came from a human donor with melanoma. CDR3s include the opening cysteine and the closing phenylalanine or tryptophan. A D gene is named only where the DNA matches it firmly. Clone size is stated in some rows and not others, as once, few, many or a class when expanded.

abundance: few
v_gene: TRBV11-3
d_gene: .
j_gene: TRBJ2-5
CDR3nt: TGTGCCAGCAGCTTAAGGGGGCGGGGGCAAGAGACCCAGTACTTC
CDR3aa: CASSLRGRGQETQYF

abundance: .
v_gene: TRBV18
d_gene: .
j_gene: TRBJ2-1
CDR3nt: TGTGCCAGCTCACCACCGGGACTGCTATACAATGAGCGTGAGCAGTTCTTC
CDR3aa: CASSPPGLLYNEREQFF

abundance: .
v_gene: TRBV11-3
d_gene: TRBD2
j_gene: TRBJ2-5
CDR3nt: TGTGCCAGCACGACTCCCGGGACTAGCGGAAAAGAGACCCAGTACTTC
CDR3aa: CASTTPGTSGKETQYF

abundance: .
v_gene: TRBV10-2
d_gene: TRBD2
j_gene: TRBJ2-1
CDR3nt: TGCGCCAGCAGTGAAAGGACTAGCGGGAGCAATGAGCAGTTCTTC
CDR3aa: CASSERTSGSNEQFF

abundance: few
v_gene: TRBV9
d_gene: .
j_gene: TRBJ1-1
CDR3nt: TGTGCCAGCAGTGAACAAGTGAACACTGAAGCTTTCTTT
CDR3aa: CASSEQVNTEAFF

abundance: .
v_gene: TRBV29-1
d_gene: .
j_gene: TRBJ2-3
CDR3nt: TGCAGCGTTTGGTCAGTGGTCACAGATACGCAGTATTTT
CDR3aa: CSVWSVVTDTQYF

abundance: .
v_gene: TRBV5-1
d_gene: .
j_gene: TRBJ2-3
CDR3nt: TGCGCCAGCAGCTTAGGGACTTCCACAGATACGCAGTATTTT
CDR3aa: CASSLGTSTDTQYF

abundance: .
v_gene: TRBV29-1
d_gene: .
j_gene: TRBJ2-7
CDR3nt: TGCAGCGTTGAAGGGGGGGCCAGGACCTACGAGCAGTACTTC
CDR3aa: CSVEGGARTYEQYF

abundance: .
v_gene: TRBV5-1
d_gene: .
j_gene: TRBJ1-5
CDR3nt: TGCGCCAGCAGCCCCATGAGGGGAAATCAGCCCCAGCATTTT
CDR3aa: CASSPMRGNQPQHF

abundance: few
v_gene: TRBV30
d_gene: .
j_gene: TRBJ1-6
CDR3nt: TGTGCCTGGCACGCCGGGACCAAGAATTCACCCCTCCACTTT
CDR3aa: CAWHAGTKNSPLHF

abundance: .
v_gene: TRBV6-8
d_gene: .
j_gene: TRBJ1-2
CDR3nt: TGTGCCAGCACCTTCCTCAGGGACGGGTATGGCTACACCTTC
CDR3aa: CASTFLRDGYGYTF

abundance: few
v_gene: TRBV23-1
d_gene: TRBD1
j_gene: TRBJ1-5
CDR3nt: TGCGCCAGCAGCCCAGACAGGGTTCAGCCCCAGCATTTT
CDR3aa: CASSPDRVQPQHF

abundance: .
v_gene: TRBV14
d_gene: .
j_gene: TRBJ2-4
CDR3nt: TGTGCCAGCAGCCAAGGAATGGTATCGATTCAGTACTTC
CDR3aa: CASSQGMVSIQYF

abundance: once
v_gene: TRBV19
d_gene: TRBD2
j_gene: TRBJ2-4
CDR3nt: TGTGCCAGTACCACGATCGGACTAGCGGGAGCCCCTTTGAACTTC
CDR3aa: CASTTIGLAGAPLNF

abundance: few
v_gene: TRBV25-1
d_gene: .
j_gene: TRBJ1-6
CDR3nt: TGTGCCAGCAGTAACGTCGTACACGGGGGGCATAATTCACCCCTCCACTTT
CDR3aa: CASSNVVHGGHNSPLHF

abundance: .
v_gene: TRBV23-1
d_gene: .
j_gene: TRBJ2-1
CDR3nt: TGCGCCAGCAGCCCGACTACCTACAATGAGCAGTTCTTC
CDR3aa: CASSPTTYNEQFF

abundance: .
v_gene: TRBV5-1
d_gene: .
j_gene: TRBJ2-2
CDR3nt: TGCGCCAGCAGCTTGGACAAGGCAGACACCGGGGAGCTGTTTTTT
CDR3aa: CASSLDKADTGELFF

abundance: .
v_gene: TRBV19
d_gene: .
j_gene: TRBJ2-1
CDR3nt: TGTGCCAGTAGTAAGTTGCCCTTGGGTAATGAGCAGTTCTTC
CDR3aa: CASSKLPLGNEQFF

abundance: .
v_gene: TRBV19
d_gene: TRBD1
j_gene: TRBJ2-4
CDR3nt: TGTGCCAGTAGTACCTCGGGACAGAGAGCCAAAAACATTCAGTACTTC
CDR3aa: CASSTSGQRAKNIQYF

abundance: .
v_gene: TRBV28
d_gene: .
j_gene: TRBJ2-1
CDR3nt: TGTGCCAGCAGTTTAGAATCCGGGCTCCCCCTGACAAGCTCCTACAATGAGCAGTTCTTC
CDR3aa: CASSLESGLPLTSSYNEQFF

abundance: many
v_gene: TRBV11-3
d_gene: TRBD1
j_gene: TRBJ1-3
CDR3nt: TGTGCCAGCAGCCTCCTGGGACAGGGGGCGCTAGGAAACACCATATATTTT
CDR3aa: CASSLLGQGALGNTIYF

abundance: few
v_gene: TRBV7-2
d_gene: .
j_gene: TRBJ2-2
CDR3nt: TGTGCCAGCAGCTTATCAGGTCTCGGGGAGCTGTTTTTT
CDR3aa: CASSLSGLGELFF

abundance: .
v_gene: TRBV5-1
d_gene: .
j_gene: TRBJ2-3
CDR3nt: TGCGCCAGCAGCTTCAGCGAAAGCACAGATACGCAGTATTTT
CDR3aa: CASSFSESTDTQYF

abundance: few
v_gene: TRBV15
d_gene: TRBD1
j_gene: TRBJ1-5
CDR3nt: TGTGCCACCAGCAGGTTAGGGTGGGACAGGATTTGGAGCAATCAGCCCCAGCATTTT
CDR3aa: CATSRLGWDRIWSNQPQHF

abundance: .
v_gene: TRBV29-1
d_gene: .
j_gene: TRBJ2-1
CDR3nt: TGCAGCGTTAATGGGGGGACTTTACACGGCAATGAGCAGTTCTTC
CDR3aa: CSVNGGTLHGNEQFF

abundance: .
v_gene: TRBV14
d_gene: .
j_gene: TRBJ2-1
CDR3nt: TGTGCCAGCAGCCAACGTCAGCGAACAGCCTACAATGAGCAGTTCTTC
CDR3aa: CASSQRQRTAYNEQFF

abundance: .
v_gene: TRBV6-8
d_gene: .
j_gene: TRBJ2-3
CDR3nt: TGTGCCAGCAGTTACGTCCCGGGACATCGCACAGATACGCAGTATTTT
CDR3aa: CASSYVPGHRTDTQYF

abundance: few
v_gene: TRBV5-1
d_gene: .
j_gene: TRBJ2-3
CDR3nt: TGCGCCAGCAGCCCCGCACCCCGCTTAGGCGGGACAGATACGCAGTATTTT
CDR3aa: CASSPAPRLGGTDTQYF

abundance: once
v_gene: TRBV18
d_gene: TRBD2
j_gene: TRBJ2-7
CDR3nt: TGTGCCAGCTCTCATCCGGGACTAGCGGGGGCATACGAGCAGTACTTC
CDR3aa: CASSHPGLAGAYEQYF

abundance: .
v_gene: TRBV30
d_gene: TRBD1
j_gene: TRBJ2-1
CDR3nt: TGTGCCTGGAGTAGGGGGCATGAGCAGTTCTTC
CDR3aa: CAWSRGHEQFF

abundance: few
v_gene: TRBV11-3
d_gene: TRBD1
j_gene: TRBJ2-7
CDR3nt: TGTGCCAGCAGCTTAGGCAGCGCCGGGACAGGGGTAGACGAGCAGTACTTC
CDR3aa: CASSLGSAGTGVDEQYF

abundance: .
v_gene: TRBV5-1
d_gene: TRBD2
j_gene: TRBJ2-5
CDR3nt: TGCGCCAGCAGCTTGAGGACTAGCGGGCGGTACCAAGAGACCCAGTACTTC
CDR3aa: CASSLRTSGRYQETQYF

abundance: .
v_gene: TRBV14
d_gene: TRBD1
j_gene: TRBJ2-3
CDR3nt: TGTGCCAGCAGCCCGTTGGACAGGGGGGGCACAGATACGCAGTATTTT
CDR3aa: CASSPLDRGGTDTQYF